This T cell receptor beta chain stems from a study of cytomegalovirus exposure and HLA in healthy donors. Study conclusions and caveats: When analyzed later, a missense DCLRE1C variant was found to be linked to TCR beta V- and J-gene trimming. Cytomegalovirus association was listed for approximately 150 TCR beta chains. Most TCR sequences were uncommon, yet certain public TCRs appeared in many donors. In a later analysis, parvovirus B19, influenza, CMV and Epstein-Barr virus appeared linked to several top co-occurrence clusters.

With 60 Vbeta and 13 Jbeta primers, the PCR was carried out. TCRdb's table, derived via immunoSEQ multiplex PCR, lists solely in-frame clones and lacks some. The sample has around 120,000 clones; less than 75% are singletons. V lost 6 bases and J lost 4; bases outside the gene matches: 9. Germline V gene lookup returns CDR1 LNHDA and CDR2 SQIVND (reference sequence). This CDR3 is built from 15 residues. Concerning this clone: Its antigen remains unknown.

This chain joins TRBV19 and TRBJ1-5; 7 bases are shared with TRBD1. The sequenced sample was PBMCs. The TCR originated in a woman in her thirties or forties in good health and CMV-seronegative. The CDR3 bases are TGTGCCAGTAGAACCACGGCAGGGGGTAATCAGCCCCAGCATTTT. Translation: CASRTTAGGNQPQHF.